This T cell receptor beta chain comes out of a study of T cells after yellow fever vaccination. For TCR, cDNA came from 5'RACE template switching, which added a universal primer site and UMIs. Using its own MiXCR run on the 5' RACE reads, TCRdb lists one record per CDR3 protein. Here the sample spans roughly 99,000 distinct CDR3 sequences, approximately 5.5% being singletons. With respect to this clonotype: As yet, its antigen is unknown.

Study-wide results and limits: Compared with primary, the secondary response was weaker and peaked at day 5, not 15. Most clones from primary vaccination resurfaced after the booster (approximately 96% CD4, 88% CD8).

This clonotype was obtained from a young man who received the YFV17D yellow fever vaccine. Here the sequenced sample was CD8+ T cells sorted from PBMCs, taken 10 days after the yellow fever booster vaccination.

The CDR3 nucleotides read TGTGCCAGCAGCTTAGTGGCGGGGATGAGTGAGACCCAGTACTTC. It encodes CASSLVAGMSETQYF. V and J are TRBV7-9 and TRBJ2-5; weak D call: TRBD2 (6 bases). Germline CDR1 and CDR2: SEHNR and FQNEAQ (reference sequence). This CDR3 is built from 15 residues. The V and J ends lost 1 base and 5 bases respectively, with 14 bases between them.